The next 10 T cell receptor beta chains were all read from a single sample in a study of T cells in women clearing cervical HPV infection. Libraries were prepared by immunoSEQ multiplex PCR; TCRdb keeps only in-frame clonotypes and omits some of them. Its table records about 16,000 clones. The sequenced material came from blood buffy coat. These receptors were collected from a woman between 18 and 70 years old with a cervical HPV16 infection that either progressed to CIN3+ or cleared (not recorded which).

The CDR3: CASNEGTGGVGEKLFF. Incomplete CDR3 DNA: TGTGCCAGCAACGAAGGGACAGGGGGCGTTGGGGAAAAA. The rearrangement uses TRBV2 and TRBJ1-4; 12 bases line up with TRBD1. The DNA ends 3 residues before the CDR3 does, and the rest of the CDR3 is filled in from the germline J gene. V dropped 7 bases and J dropped 8; count of bases not matched to a gene: 11. The CDR3 is 16 amino acids. Germline loops: CDR1 SNHLY, CDR2 FYNNEI.

With regard to this clone: The read terminates 3 residues before the CDR3 end, so the remaining end is supplied by the germline J gene. The chain joins TRBV7-9 to TRBJ2-5, with 13 bases aligning to TRBD2. The CDR3 loop spans 14 amino acids. J lost 5 bases, V lost 3 bases, and 0 bases had no gene match. CDR1 and CDR2 (germline): SEHNR, FQNEAQ (reference sequence). This chain's CDR3 is CASSLTSGGETQYF. Incomplete CDR3 DNA: TGTGCCAGCAGCTTGACTAGCGGGGGGGAGACC. The entire variable domain, with the rest obtained from reference TRBV7-9 and TRBJ2-5, is as follows: DTGVSQNPRHKITKRGQNVTFRCDPISEHNRLYWYRQTLGQGPEFLTYFQNEAQLEKSRLLSDRFSAERPKGSFSTLEIQRTEQGDSAMYLCASSLTSGGETQYFGPGTRLLVL.

With regard to this clone: With the read ending 3 residues before the CDR3 end, the germline J gene is used to fill in that end. The V gene is TRBV2, the J gene TRBJ2-2; D is ambiguous. CDR1 and CDR2 (germline): SNHLY, FYNNEI. The CDR3 has 15 amino acids. Trimming left V 0 bases short and J 6 bases short, with 11 bases between. The DNA read from the CDR3 is TGTGCCAGCAGTGAAGCGCTATACGGGTCCGGGGAG. As protein: CASSEALYGSGE. The full CDR3 protein reads CASSEALYGSGELFF. Based on the CDR3 plus reference TRBV2 and TRBJ2-2, the full variable domain is EPEVTQTPSHQVTQMGQEVILRCVPISNHLYFYWYRQILGQKVEFLVSFYNNEISEKSEIFDDQFSVERPDGSNFTLKIRSTKLEDSAMYFCASSEALYGSGELFFGEGSRLTVL.

On this clone: Read data end 3 residues before the CDR3 end; the end is taken from the germline J gene. The chain recombines TRBV5-4 with TRBJ1-2; D is undetermined. The V end was cut by 1 base, the J end by 6 bases, with 16 bases between. Germline values: CDR1 SGHNT, CDR2 YYREEE (reference sequence). CDR3 size: 15 residues. CDR3 DNA (partial): TGTGCCAGCAGCTTGCCCGAGGGCCAGGCCCATGGC. Protein: CASSLPEGQAHG. The whole CDR3 region reads CASSLPEGQAHGYTF.

To note about this clone: The CDR3 is cut off 3 residues early in the read; its end comes from the germline J gene. The chain uses TRBV19 and TRBJ2-3; 8 bases agree with TRBD1. The CDR3 runs to 15 residues. Trimming at V came to 5 bases and at J to 0 bases, leaving 4 bases not matched to a gene. The V gene's germline CDR1 is LNHDA and CDR2 SQIVND (reference sequence). Incomplete CDR3 DNA: TGTGCCAGTAGTGGGGACAGGTCAAGCACAGATACG. It codes for CASSGDRSSTDT. The full CDR3 reads CASSGDRSSTDTQYF.

Concerning this clone: The CDR3 end is not reached by the read, which stops 3 residues before it; the germline J gene fills it in. The chain recombines TRBV28 with TRBJ2-7; a possible D gene is TRBD1 (6 bases). The CDR3 covers 14 residues. The germline CDR1 and CDR2 sequences are MDHEN and SYDVKM. V was pared by 6 bases and J by 2 bases, with 14 bases between. The CDR3 spells CASSLPGHPYEQYF. CDR3 bases read: TGTGCCAGCAGCCTACCGGGACACCCCTACGAG. Full variable domain (remainder filled in from reference TRBV28 and TRBJ2-7): DVKVTQSSRYLVKRTGEKVFLECVQDMDHENMFWYRQDPGLGLRLIYFSYDVKMKEKGDIPEGYSVSREKKERFSLILESASTNQTSMYLCASSLPGHPYEQYFGPGTRLTVT.

With respect to this clone: Coverage ceases 3 residues before the CDR3 finishes, and the germline J gene fills in the end. The chain is built from TRBV3-1 (or the pseudogene TRBV3-2) and TRBJ2-7; a weak D match, TRBD1 (5 bases). V lost 0 bases, J lost 4 bases, and 22 bases lay in between. CDR3 length equals 18 residues. CDR1 is LGHDT, CDR2 YNNKEL, per germline (reference sequence). CDR3: CASSQDLLSDTRLYEQYF. The DNA read from the CDR3 is TGTGCCAGCAGCCAAGATCTTCTCTCGGACACTCGCTTATACGAG.

About this clone: With the read ending 3 residues before the CDR3 end, the germline J gene is used to fill in that end. The J gene is TRBJ2-1, the V gene TRBV28, with TRBD1 as a possible D gene (7 bases). The CDR3 runs 16 residues. The germline gives CDR1 MDHEN, CDR2 SYDVKM. V was clipped by 0 bases and J by 2 bases, with 11 bases between them. This CDR3 reads CASSLWGGQPYNEQFF. Partial CDR3 DNA: TGTGCCAGCAGTTTATGGGGGGGACAGCCCTACAATGAG.

To note about this clone: The read terminates 3 residues before the CDR3 end, so the remaining end is supplied by the germline J gene. The chain carries TRBV20-1 and TRBJ1-1; TRBD1 agrees at 7 bases. CDR3 size: 14 residues. Germline CDR1 reads DFQATT; CDR2 reads SNEGSKA (reference sequence). V lost 1 base and J lost 0; bases outside the gene matches: 2. This CDR3 is CSARAGQVNTEAFF. The DNA read from the CDR3 is TGCAGTGCTAGAGCAGGACAGGTGAACACTGAA.

On this clone itself: The read ends 3 residues early relative to the CDR3; the germline J gene fills the gap. The chain employs TRBV19 and TRBJ1-2, with D possibly TRBD1 on 5 matching bases. The CDR3 runs to 14 residues. CDR1 and CDR2 (germline): LNHDA, SQIVND (reference sequence). The CDR3 DNA, read in part, is TGTGCCAGTAGTAAGCAGGGTACGGTGGACGGC. This sequence encodes CASSKQGTVDG. Given in full, the CDR3 is CASSKQGTVDGYTF.